Following are 16 T cell receptor beta chains from one sample sequenced in a study of cytomegalovirus exposure and HLA in healthy donors. The PCR used 60 Vbeta and 13 Jbeta primers. TCRdb's copy holds only in-frame clones and misses some; the assay was immunoSEQ multiplex PCR. The data contain about 200,000 clones, 86% of them seen just once; the ten biggest clones take up roughly 0.34%. The material sequenced was PBMCs. These receptors were collected from a woman under 40 in good health and CMV-seronegative.

The J gene is TRBJ2-1, the V gene TRBV4-1; TRBD1 aligns across 12 bases. CDR1 is MGHRA, CDR2 YSYEKL, per germline. The CDR3 runs 15 residues. J was trimmed by 7 bases and V by 3 bases; bases with no gene match: 4. CDR3 sequence reads: CASSQPGQGANEQFF. CDR3 DNA: TGCGCCAGCAGCCAGCCGGGACAGGGGGCGAATGAGCAGTTCTTC.

The chain recombines TRBV7-6 with TRBJ2-1; TRBD2 aligns across 12 bases. Germline V lookup: CDR1 SGHVS, CDR2 FNYEAQ. After removal of 4 bases from V and 7 bases from J, the junction contained 5 bases not matched to a gene. This CDR3 is 15 amino acids long. The CDR3 bases are TGTGCCAGCAGCTCGCTAGCGGGGGGGCCGAATGAGCAGTTCTTC. This codes for CASSSLAGGPNEQFF.

This chain uses TRBV28 with TRBJ1-3; no clear D gene. The CDR3 length is 16 residues. Trimming cost V 2 bases and J 0 bases, with 11 bases left between them. Germline assignment: CDR1 MDHEN and CDR2 SYDVKM. The CDR3 protein is CASSLSLPRSGNTIYF. The CDR3 region has the DNA TGTGCCAGCAGTTTAAGTCTACCTCGCTCTGGAAACACCATATATTTT.

The chain couples TRBV11-2 to TRBJ2-5; D remains ambiguous. There are 15 residues in the CDR3. V lost 2 bases, J lost 0 bases, and 10 bases lay in between. Germline V CDR1 and CDR2: SGHAT, FQNNGV. The chain's CDR3 is CASSLIRTDQETQYF. CDR3 sequence (DNA): TGTGCCAGCAGCTTAATCCGAACAGACCAAGAGACCCAGTACTTC.

The rearrangement uses TRBV28 and TRBJ2-3, with TRBD2 matching over 8 bases. The CDR3 sequence is 15 residues long. Germline CDR1 MDHEN, CDR2 SYDVKM. Losses at the gene ends were 5 bases for V and 4 bases for J; bases not matched to a gene: 8. The CDR3 DNA sequence: TGTGCCAGCAGTCACGGGGGGGCCGGAGCAGATACGCAGTATTTT. Translated, it gives CASSHGGAGADTQYF.

This chain joins TRBV2 and TRBJ2-3, with no clear D. The ends were cut back, 6 bases at V and 0 bases at J, with 7 bases in the middle. CDR1 SNHLY and CDR2 FYNNEI come from the germline V gene. The CDR3 has 13 residues. This CDR3 is CASRPTSTDTQYF. The DNA of the CDR3 is TGTGCCAGCAGGCCAACTAGCACAGATACGCAGTATTTT.

The rearrangement uses TRBV18 and TRBJ2-1, with a weak D call TRBD2 (6 bases). This CDR3 spans 14 amino acids. V lost 5 bases, J lost 6 bases, and 14 bases lay in between. Germline CDR1 and CDR2: KGHSH and LQKENI. This chain's CDR3 is CASSKGSGRNEQFF. The CDR3 bases are TGTGCCAGCTCAAAAGGTAGCGGACGCAATGAGCAGTTCTTC.

This clone was seen only a few times. The CDR3 DNA sequence: TGTGCCAGCAGTTTTGTCCGAGCGAACACCGGGGAGCTGTTTTTT. This encodes CASSFVRANTGELFF. This chain joins TRBV28 and TRBJ2-2; D gene ambiguous. Germline V gene lookup returns CDR1 MDHEN and CDR2 SYDVKM. CDR3 size: 15 residues. With 3 bases removed from V and 0 bases from J, the gap between germline ends came to 8 bases.

The chain links TRBV2 to TRBJ2-7; a weak D match, TRBD2 (5 bases). V was pared by 6 bases and J by 3 bases, with 9 bases between. The CDR3 covers 12 residues. Germline V CDR1 and CDR2: SNHLY, FYNNEI. The CDR3 DNA reads TGTGCCAGCAGCACAGAGGGCTACGAGCAGTACTTC. Amino acids: CASSTEGYEQYF. Based on the CDR3 plus reference TRBV2 and TRBJ2-7, the full variable domain is EPEVTQTPSHQVTQMGQEVILRCVPISNHLYFYWYRQILGQKVEFLVSFYNNEISEKSEIFDDQFSVERPDGSNFTLKIRSTKLEDSAMYFCASSTEGYEQYFGPGTRLTVT.

The chain joins TRBV18 to TRBJ1-1, with D hard to call. V was shortened by 3 bases and J by 3 bases, with 8 bases between the two germline ends. Germline-derived CDR1 and CDR2 are KGHSH and LQKENI. This CDR3 spans 13 amino acids. CDR3 DNA sequence: TGTGCCAGCTCACCCCGGGAGGACACTGAAGCTTTCTTT. Protein sequence: CASSPREDTEAFF.

The CDR3 sequence: CASSRGQPTGSEQFF. CDR3 nucleotides: TGTGCCAGCAGTCGGGGACAGCCCACCGGGAGTGAGCAGTTCTTC. The chain uses TRBV2 and TRBJ2-1, with TRBD1 as a possible D gene (7 bases). Germline CDR1 reads SNHLY; CDR2 reads FYNNEI. CDR3 length equals 15 residues. V shed 5 bases and J shed 9 bases, with 20 bases lying between them.

The chain joins TRBV4-2 to TRBJ2-7, with TRBD2 identical over 14 bases. Germline trimming cut 3 bases from V and 0 bases from J; bases unmatched to any gene: 1. This CDR3 contains 16 residues. Germline V gene lookup returns CDR1 LGHNA and CDR2 YNFKEQ. The CDR3 nucleotides are TGTGCCAGCAGCCAGGGACTAGCGGGGGACTCCTACGAGCAGTACTTC. Amino acid sequence: CASSQGLAGDSYEQYF.

This chain uses TRBV7-3 with TRBJ2-2; D remains unclear. Trimming left V 0 bases short and J 8 bases short, with 16 bases between. The CDR3 covers 16 residues. In germline, CDR1 is SGHTA, CDR2 FQGTGA. Here the CDR3 reads CASSLTSVPYGGELFF. Written as DNA, the CDR3 is TGTGCCAGCAGCTTAACATCGGTCCCATACGGGGGGGAGCTGTTTTTT.

The J gene is TRBJ1-2, the V gene TRBV30, with 7 bases that match TRBD1. Per the germline V gene, CDR1 is GTSNPN and CDR2 is SVGIG (reference sequence). The CDR3 is made up of 13 amino acids. V lost 4 bases to trimming and J lost 6 bases; unmatched junction nucleotides: 8. The CDR3 loop reads CAWKERQGDGYTF. The CDR3, as DNA: TGTGCCTGGAAGGAACGACAGGGAGATGGCTACACCTTC. Using reference TRBV30 and TRBJ1-2 for the parts outside the CDR3, the full variable domain is SQTIHQWPATLVQPVGSPLSLECTVEGTSNPNLYWYRQAAGRGLQLLFYSVGIGQISSEVPQNLSASRPQDRQFILSSKKLLLSDSGFYLCAWKERQGDGYTFGSGTRLTVV.

This chain joins TRBV7-8 and TRBJ2-1; TRBD2 matches at 10 bases. V lost 2 bases to trimming and J lost 4 bases; unmatched junction nucleotides: 8. CDR3 length: 17 residues. Germline V gives CDR1 SGHVS, CDR2 FQNEAQ. CDR3 sequence: CASSLTSGVPPYNEQFF. The CDR3 DNA reads as TGTGCCAGCAGCTTAACTAGCGGGGTCCCCCCTTACAATGAGCAGTTCTTC.

The V and J genes are TRBV25-1 and TRBJ2-5; no definite D call. V was shortened by 4 bases and J by 5 bases, with 11 bases between the two germline ends. The V gene's germline CDR1 is MGHDK and CDR2 SYGVNS. The CDR3 sequence is 13 residues long. The CDR3 here is CASSADGPETQYF. The CDR3, as DNA: TGTGCCAGCAGTGCCGATGGGCCTGAGACCCAGTACTTC.